The 13 T cell receptor beta chains reported below all come from one sample, sequenced in a study of T cells in Graves' hyperthyroidism and ophthalmopathy. It was RNA transcripts that yielded the amplified TCR beta CDR3 regions. A set of HTBI primers served as the primers for a first-round RT-PCR of the TCR CDR3. TCRdb processed the multiplex PCR reads anew with MiXCR; each CDR3 protein has one entry. Of some 490,000 distinct CDR3 sequences detected, about 20% appear once; the ten largest clones hold 45% to 50%. Sequenced input: blood. All receptors come from a woman in her 70s with Graves' ophthalmopathy.

This clonotype was detected a few times. A much larger clone sits a single nucleotide away, making a read error possible. This chain joins TRBV12-3 or TRBV12-4 and TRBJ2-2; D uncertain. The CDR3 is made up of 11 amino acids. V was trimmed by 2 bases and J by 7 bases, leaving 2 bases between them. The CDR3 sequence is CASSLRGELFF. The CDR3 nucleotides read TGTGCCAGCAGTTTACGCGGGGAGCTGTTTTTT.

The chain uses TRBV10-1 and TRBJ1-2; the D is unclear. Trimming shortened V by 8 bases and J by 12 bases, and 13 bases separated the two germline ends. The CDR3 has 10 amino acids. Germline CDR1 and CDR2: WNHNN and SYGVQD (reference sequence). The CDR3 coding sequence is TGCGCCAGCCCCGCCGGGTCCAACACCTTC. Translated: CASPAGSNTF.

This clonotype was picked up many times. The chain uses TRBV11-2 and TRBJ2-7; the D gene is possibly TRBD1 (5 bases). V lost 1 base to trimming and J lost 6 bases, with 7 bases between them. Germline values: CDR1 SGHAT, CDR2 FQNNGV. This CDR3 region has 12 residues. Written as DNA, the CDR3 is TGTGCCAGCAGCTTAGTGACAGCCGAGCAGTACTTC. Amino acid sequence: CASSLVTAEQYF.

This clonotype has a count of ten or more. This chain joins TRBV20-1 and TRBJ2-2; 8 positions agree with TRBD2. The germline CDR1 and CDR2 sequences are DFQATT and SNEGSKA (reference sequence). With V trimmed by 2 bases and J by 4 bases, 6 bases remained unmatched. This CDR3 comprises 15 residues. The CDR3 is CSARRTSGTTGELFF. The DNA for the CDR3 is TGCAGTGCTAGAAGAACTAGCGGAACCACCGGGGAGCTGTTTTTT.

The chain is built from TRBV7-8 and TRBJ2-1; 10 nucleotides align to TRBD2. CDR3 length equals 15 residues. The V and J ends lost 2 bases and 6 bases, in that order; junction bases with no gene match: 4. Germline CDR1 reads SGHVS; CDR2 reads FQNEAQ. The CDR3: CASSLSPSGSNEQFF. Here the CDR3 DNA reads TGTGCCAGCAGCTTAAGCCCTAGCGGGAGCAATGAGCAGTTCTTC. Looking up the rest from reference TRBV7-8 and TRBJ2-1 gives the full variable domain: GAGVSQSPRYKVAKRGQDVALRCDPISGHVSLFWYQQALGQGPEFLTYFQNEAQLDKSGLPSDRFFAERPEGSVSTLKIQRTQQEDSAVYLCASSLSPSGSNEQFFGPGTRLTVL.

In its sample, this clonotype was seen a few times. The chain employs TRBV6-2 or TRBV6-3 and TRBJ2-7; possibly TRBD1 for D (6 bases). The V end lost 8 bases, the J end lost 0 bases, and 23 bases lay between the germline ends. The germline gives CDR1 MNHEY, CDR2 SVGEGT. The CDR3 consists of 17 residues. The CDR3 nucleotides are TGTGCCAGCGGGGATAACGCGGGCAGGGGATTCTCCTACGAGCAGTACTTC. Its protein is CASGDNAGRGFSYEQYF.

This clonotype has ten or more counts. This chain joins TRBV12-3 or TRBV12-4 and TRBJ2-1; 9 nucleotides line up with TRBD2. This CDR3 is 15 amino acids long. V lost 1 base and J lost 6; bases outside the gene matches: 4. The CDR3, as DNA: TGTGCCAGCAGTTTAGGTCCTAGCGGGATCAATGAGCAGTTCTTC. It is translated as CASSLGPSGINEQFF.

This clonotype was seen a handful of times. This rearrangement joins TRBV29-1 to TRBJ2-7; 11 nucleotides agree with TRBD2. CDR3 length: 14 amino acids. Germline-derived CDR1 and CDR2 are SQVTM and ANQGSEA. The V segment lost 4 bases and the J segment 6 bases; nucleotides outside the gene matches: 8. For the CDR3, the DNA is TGCAGCGTTGTAGGACTAGCGGGTACAGGCGAGCAGTACTTC. Translating it yields CSVVGLAGTGEQYF.

A few counts support this clonotype. J is TRBJ1-1 and V is TRBV7-8, with D unclear. V was cut by 4 bases and J by 2 bases, with 11 bases left in between. The CDR3 has 14 amino acids. CDR1 is SGHVS and CDR2 is FQNEAQ in the germline V gene. This CDR3 is CASSSYRYNTEAFF. The CDR3 region has the DNA TGTGCCAGCAGCTCCTACCGGTACAACACTGAAGCTTTCTTT.

This clonotype was seen repeatedly, ten times or more. V is TRBV12-3 or TRBV12-4 and J is TRBJ2-1; 10 bases are shared with TRBD2. V trimming: 7 bases; J trimming: 2 bases; junction bases outside the gene matches: 5. The CDR3 loop spans 15 amino acids. The CDR3 sequence: CASKTGTSAYNEQFF. The CDR3 DNA reads as TGTGCCAGCAAAACCGGGACTAGCGCCTACAATGAGCAGTTCTTC.

In this sample, this clonotype turned up a few times. The chain couples TRBV5-1 to TRBJ1-1, with 8 nucleotides matching TRBD1. Germline assignment: CDR1 SGHRS and CDR2 YFSETQ. The trim removed 0 bases at V and 7 bases at J, leaving 5 bases unmatched. This CDR3 is 14 amino acids long. CDR3 residues: CASSLAGGQGEAFF. The DNA of the CDR3 is TGCGCCAGCAGCTTGGCCGGTGGACAGGGTGAAGCTTTCTTT.

This clonotype appeared a few times. This chain links TRBV12-3 or TRBV12-4 with TRBJ1-5; TRBD1 might be the D (5 bases). The CDR3 spans 13 residues. Trimming left V 7 bases short and J 4 bases short, with 11 bases between. For the CDR3, the DNA is TGTGCCAGCACCTTAGGGGTGAATCAGCCCCAGCATTTT. Residues: CASTLGVNQPQHF.

CDR3 sequence: CASSSQVGPYEQYF. DNA of the CDR3: TGTGCCAGCAGCTCCCAAGTGGGACCCTACGAGCAGTACTTC. The rearrangement links TRBV11-2 to TRBJ2-7; D possibly uses TRBD1 or TRBD2 (5 bases each). Germline-derived CDR1 and CDR2 are SGHAT and FQNNGV. Trimming took off 4 bases at V and 2 bases at J, with 12 bases between the two ends. This CDR3 contains 14 residues.